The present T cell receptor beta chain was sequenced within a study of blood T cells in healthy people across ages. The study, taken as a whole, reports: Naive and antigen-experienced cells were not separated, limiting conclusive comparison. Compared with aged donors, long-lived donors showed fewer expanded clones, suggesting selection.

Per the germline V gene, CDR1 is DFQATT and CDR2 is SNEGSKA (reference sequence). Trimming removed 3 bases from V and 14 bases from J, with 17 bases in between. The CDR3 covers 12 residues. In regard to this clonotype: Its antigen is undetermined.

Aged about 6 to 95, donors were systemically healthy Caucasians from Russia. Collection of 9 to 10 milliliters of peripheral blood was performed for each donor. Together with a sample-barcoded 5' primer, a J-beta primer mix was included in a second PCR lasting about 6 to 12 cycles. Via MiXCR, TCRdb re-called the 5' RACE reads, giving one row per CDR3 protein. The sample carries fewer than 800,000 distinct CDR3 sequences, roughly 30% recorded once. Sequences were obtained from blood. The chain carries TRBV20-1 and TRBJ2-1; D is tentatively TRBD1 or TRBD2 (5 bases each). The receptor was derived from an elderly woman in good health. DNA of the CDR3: TGCAGTGCTAGTAGTGACAGCTTAGCGAAGTTCTTC. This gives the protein CSASSDSLAKFF.